The 9 T cell receptor beta chains presented below share a single source sample, sequenced in a study of blood T cell repertoires in COVID-19. Measured with immunoSEQ multiplex PCR; TCRdb has only the in-frame clones, and not every one. Among under 300,000 clones, 84% were seen once, and the ten largest hold about 1.6%. The sample was peripheral blood. The receptors were gathered from a woman between 40 and 55 years old who had recovered from COVID-19.

This clone was counted a single time. V and J are TRBV30 and TRBJ1-1; D uncertain. Germline V lookup: CDR1 GTSNPN, CDR2 SVGIG (reference sequence). CDR3 length: 11 amino acids. CDR3 region: CASEKNTEAFF. DNA of the CDR3: TGTGCAAGTGAGAAGAACACTGAAGCTTTCTTT.

The rearrangement uses TRBV29-1 and TRBJ1-1, with 10 nucleotides matching TRBD1. In germline, CDR1 is SQVTM, CDR2 ANQGSEA. The V gene end was trimmed by 6 bases and the J gene end by 5 bases; junction bases not matched to a gene: 9. The CDR3 loop spans 14 amino acids. The CDR3 is CSVTGTGERTEAFF. The CDR3 region has the DNA TGCAGCGTCACCGGGACAGGGGAGAGGACTGAAGCTTTCTTT.

The chain joins TRBV14 to TRBJ2-5; D might be TRBD2 (5 bases). The germline CDR1 and CDR2 sequences are SGHDN and FVKESK. The ends were cut back, 3 bases at V and 7 bases at J, with 6 bases in the middle. The CDR3 loop spans 11 amino acids. CDR3 bases: TGTGCCAGCAGCCAGGGGAGGACCCAGTACTTC. Amino acids: CASSQGRTQYF.

The chain is built from TRBV9 and TRBJ1-4; D is unresolved. Germline CDR1 reads SGDLS; CDR2 reads YYNGEE. V was cut by 0 bases and J by 5 bases, with 8 bases left in between. This CDR3 is 14 amino acids long. The CDR3 protein is CASSVELENEKLFF. For the CDR3, the DNA is TGTGCCAGCAGCGTAGAACTCGAGAATGAAAAACTGTTTTTT.

The gene calls are TRBV5-1 and TRBJ1-2, with a weak D call TRBD1 (5 bases). Trimming took 3 bases from V and 1 from J, leaving 7 bases between them. CDR1 is SGHRS and CDR2 is YFSETQ in the germline V gene. The CDR3 length is 13 residues. CDR3 DNA sequence: TGCGCCAGCAGCTCGACAGTTAACTATGGCTACACCTTC. Protein: CASSSTVNYGYTF.

The genes are TRBV2 and TRBJ2-6, with a tentative D call TRBD2 (7 bases). Trimming removed 0 bases from V and 4 bases from J, with 19 bases in between. CDR1 is SNHLY, CDR2 FYNNEI, per germline. The CDR3 contains 19 residues. CDR3 in amino acids: CASSEATGGQFLGANVLTF. In nucleotides, the CDR3 is TGTGCCAGCAGTGAAGCGACGGGAGGACAGTTCCTGGGGGCCAACGTCCTGACTTTC.

V and J are TRBV3-1 (or the pseudogene TRBV3-2) and TRBJ1-2; 9 bases fit TRBD1. The germline V gene has CDR1 LGHDT and CDR2 YNNKEL (reference sequence). J gave up 5 bases and V 4 bases, and 8 bases lay outside the gene matches. The CDR3 covers 15 residues. The CDR3 loop reads CASSLGPGTGYGYTF. CDR3 bases: TGTGCCAGCAGCCTCGGCCCCGGGACAGGGTATGGCTACACCTTC.

The V and J genes are TRBV2 and TRBJ2-6; 8 bases fit TRBD1. The CDR3 covers 16 residues. Germline CDR1 reads SNHLY; CDR2 reads FYNNEI. Losses at the gene ends were 7 bases for V and 2 bases for J; bases not matched to a gene: 7. CDR3 sequence: CASNADRVAGANVLTF. Written as DNA, the CDR3 is TGTGCCAGCAATGCGGACAGGGTTGCTGGGGCCAACGTCCTGACTTTC.

The chain employs TRBV5-1 and TRBJ2-3, with 8 bases identical to TRBD1. After removal of 5 bases from V and 5 bases from J, the junction contained 13 bases not matched to a gene. This CDR3 region has 16 residues. Germline CDR1 reads SGHRS; CDR2 reads YFSETQ. CDR3 region: CASSLSPGQGRDTQYF. The CDR3 coding sequence is TGCGCCAGCAGTCTTTCCCCAGGACAGGGACGAGATACGCAGTATTTT. The full variable domain, completed using reference TRBV5-1 and TRBJ2-3, is KAGVTQTPRYLIKTRGQQVTLSCSPISGHRSVSWYQQTPGQGLQFLFEYFSETQRNKGNFPGRFSGRQFSNSRSEMNVSTLELGDSALYLCASSLSPGQGRDTQYFGPGTRLTVL.